This TCR beta chain was captured by sequencing in a study of identical twins. Healthy Caucasians, and only they, were the donors. TCRdb ran MiXCR on the 5' RACE reads and lists one entry per CDR3 protein. The sample lists just over 500,000 distinct CDR3 sequences, around 20% seen once, with 0.75% to 0.95% in the top ten. A further study also used this sample, focusing on T cells expressing NK-cell markers.

The sequencing sample was made of CD4+ T cells sorted from blood. This receptor was obtained from a woman under 30 in good health.

The CDR3 sequence: CASSQASGGYQETQYF. The CDR3 DNA reads as TGTGCCAGCAGCCAGGCTAGCGGGGGTTACCAAGAGACCCAGTACTTC. The V and J genes are TRBV6-2 or TRBV6-3 and TRBJ2-5; 10 nucleotides line up with TRBD2. CDR1 and CDR2 (germline): MNHEY, SVGEGT. V trimming: 6 bases; J trimming: 0 bases; junction bases outside the gene matches: 7. The length of the CDR3 is 16 residues.